These 8 T cell receptor beta chains came from one sample sequenced in a study of cytomegalovirus exposure and HLA in healthy donors (dated by TCRdb to 2016 to 2017). The library was obtained by the immunoSEQ multiplex PCR assay. The multiplex PCR relied on a mix of 60 forward primers for TCR Vbeta segments and 13 reverse primers for TCR Jbeta segments. TCRdb limited this immuneACCESS table to in-frame rearrangements with V and J called. A share of clones is missing; checked studies link under half to unresolved V genes, and the rest is unexplained. The table for this sample lists roughly 160,000 clones; 80% to 90% of them were counted only once. Together, the top ten hold about 7.7% of the sample. The sequenced material came from PBMCs. The receptor set was obtained from a woman in her twenties or thirties in good health and CMV-seropositive.

The chain couples TRBV18 to TRBJ1-6; D gene ambiguous. CDR3 length: 13 residues. V lost 6 bases and J 8 bases, leaving 11 bases between the germline ends. Per germline, CDR1 KGHSH and CDR2 LQKENI. Here the CDR3 DNA reads TGTGCCAGCTCGGAAAACGGGGATTCACCCCTCCACTTT. Translating gives CASSENGDSPLHF.

The rearrangement uses TRBV5-1 and TRBJ1-1; 7 nucleotides align to TRBD1. This CDR3 has 14 residues. J lost 1 base, V lost 4 bases, and 4 bases had no gene match. The V gene's germline CDR1 is SGHRS and CDR2 YFSETQ. CDR3 residues: CASSPGQPNTEAFF. The CDR3 DNA reads TGCGCCAGCAGCCCGGGACAGCCGAACACTGAAGCTTTCTTT.

The chain couples TRBV7-3 to TRBJ2-7; weak D call: TRBD2 (6 bases). Deletions cut 2 bases from V and 4 bases from J, with 15 bases between. Per germline, CDR1 SGHTA and CDR2 FQGTGA. This CDR3 is built from 15 residues. DNA of the CDR3: TGTGCCAGCAGCTTATTTTTCGGGGGACCTTACGAGCAGTACTTC. It yields the protein CASSLFFGGPYEQYF.

The chain carries TRBV30 and TRBJ1-3; D unresolved. Per germline, CDR1 GTSNPN and CDR2 SVGIG (reference sequence). The CDR3 sequence is 12 residues long. V lost 5 bases, J lost 4 bases, and 9 bases lay in between. The CDR3 is CAWAPVGNTIYF. The CDR3, as DNA: TGTGCCTGGGCCCCGGTCGGAAACACCATATATTTT.

The rearrangement joins TRBV7-2 to TRBJ2-2; 9 bases agree with TRBD1. Trimming removed 2 bases from V and 2 bases from J; junction bases left unmatched: 3. CDR3 length: 16 amino acids. Germline CDR1 is SGHTA and CDR2 is FQGNSA. The CDR3 DNA sequence: TGTGCCAGCAGCTTAACGGGACAGGGCAACACCGGGGAGCTGTTTTTT. Translated, it gives CASSLTGQGNTGELFF.

V and J are TRBV5-5 and TRBJ2-1; the match to TRBD1 covers 9 bases. After removal of 1 base from V and 4 bases from J, the junction contained 6 bases not matched to a gene. Germline-derived CDR1 and CDR2 are SGHKS and YYEKEE (reference sequence). This CDR3 has 16 residues. The CDR3 DNA follows: TGTGCCAGCAGCTTGCTCGGGGGGACAGGGTACAATGAGCAGTTCTTC. Translated: CASSLLGGTGYNEQFF. Full variable domain (missing parts from reference TRBV5-5 and TRBJ2-1): DAGVTQSPTHLIKTRGQQVTLRCSPISGHKSVSWYQQVLGQGPQFIFQYYEKEERGRGNFPDRFSARQFPNYSSELNVNALLLGDSALYLCASSLLGGTGYNEQFFGPGTRLTVL.

DNA of the CDR3: TGTGCCAGCTCACCACTCGCGAACACCGGGGAGCTGTTTTTT. Residues: CASSPLANTGELFF. The chain is built from TRBV18 and TRBJ2-2; D remains ambiguous. Germline assignment: CDR1 KGHSH and CDR2 LQKENI. Trimming left V 1 base short and J 0 bases short, with 3 bases between. This CDR3 has 14 amino acids.

CDR3 sequence: CASRGLYTEAFF. DNA for the CDR3: TGTGCCAGCAGGGGGCTGTACACTGAAGCTTTCTTT. The chain employs TRBV2 and TRBJ1-1; weak D call: TRBD1 (5 bases). Trimming shortened V by 6 bases and J by 3 bases, and 8 bases separated the two germline ends. Germline V gives CDR1 SNHLY, CDR2 FYNNEI. This CDR3 is built from 12 residues.